The source of this T cell receptor (beta chain) is a study of cytomegalovirus exposure and HLA in healthy donors. Measured with immunoSEQ multiplex PCR; TCRdb has only the in-frame clones, and not every one. The sample includes over 90,000 clones, approximately 94% of them seen just once. V was trimmed by 2 bases and J by 6 bases, leaving 11 bases between them. CDR1 is MNHEY, CDR2 SMNVEV, per germline (reference sequence). The CDR3 loop spans 13 amino acids. Findings and limits, study-wide: It was 150 or so TCR beta chains that were listed as cytomegalovirus-associated.

It was the approximately 130-subject validation cohort, separate from the approximately 620-subject first cohort, to which the donors belonged. This clone was seen just once. Its target is unknown. This clonotype was obtained from a woman under 30 in good health and CMV-seronegative. Sequenced input: PBMCs. The chain has TRBV27 and TRBJ2-7; D might be TRBD2 (5 bases). The CDR3 protein is CASSLTSAGEQYF. The DNA for the CDR3 is TGTGCCAGCAGTTTAACTAGTGCAGGCGAGCAGTACTTC.